This T cell receptor beta chain was observed in a study of T cells in Graves' hyperthyroidism and ophthalmopathy. This clonotype was counted at least ten times. TCR beta CDR3 region amplification was performed from RNA transcripts. With the HTBI primer set, the TCR CDR3 went through a first round of RT-PCR. Each CDR3 protein is one row after TCRdb ran MiXCR on the multiplex PCR reads. Of hundreds of thousands of distinct CDR3 sequences listed, around 14% are singletons. Trimming cost V 5 bases and J 7 bases, with 15 bases left between them. The CDR3 is made up of 14 amino acids. Germline V gives CDR1 SEHNR, CDR2 FQNEAQ (reference sequence).

Source material: blood. This chain links TRBV7-9 with TRBJ2-1; a weak D match, TRBD2 (5 bases). This receptor was taken from a woman younger than 35 with Graves' hyperthyroidism. In nucleotides, the CDR3 is TGTGCCAGCAGCAATGAGGGAGTTGTAAATGAGCAGTTCTTC. It encodes CASSNEGVVNEQFF.